One T cell receptor (beta chain) is described in this entry. This sample was included in a study of blood T cell repertoires in COVID-19. The CDR3 has 19 amino acids. The germline V gene encodes CDR1 SGHVS and CDR2 FNYEAQ. V lost 5 bases to trimming and J lost 4 bases, with 26 bases between them. Clones were read by immunoSEQ multiplex PCR, and TCRdb kept only the in-frame ones, dropping some. In the table there are roughly 53,000 clones, 77% of which are singletons. This TCR came from a man aged 65-85 years with active or convalescent COVID-19. The chain carries TRBV7-6 and TRBJ2-2, with D possibly TRBD2 on 5 matching bases. Input material: peripheral blood. The CDR3 loop reads CASSNVFGGRTSSTGELFF. The CDR3 DNA reads TGTGCCAGCAGCAACGTCTTCGGCGGGCGGACCTCGAGCACCGGGGAGCTGTTTTTT.